This record covers a single TCR beta chain. Its antigen is unidentified. V shed 4 bases, J shed 1 base, and the junction held 5 bases outside the gene matches. Germline loops: CDR1 SGHTA, CDR2 FQGNSA. The CDR3 has 15 residues. The data were obtained in a study of cytomegalovirus exposure and HLA in healthy donors. Whole-study context: Earlier, approximately 110 million unique TCR beta sequences were recovered from about 200 million T cells by an analysis. Study-wide results and limits: Certain sequence variants were highly shared and formed a cluster, and this cluster was likely a sequencing artifact.

Use of 60 Vbeta and 13 Jbeta primers characterized the PCR. Here immunoSEQ multiplex PCR was the method, and the copy in TCRdb shows in-frame clones only, minus some. This table has approximately 100,000 clones, 79% appearing once. This sequence was found in a female donor in good health and CMV-seropositive. The sample was PBMCs. The chain has TRBV7-2 and TRBJ2-3; TRBD1 aligns across 7 bases. The CDR3 coding sequence is TGTGCCAGCAGCTACGCCGGGACAGGCACAGATACGCAGTATTTT. Residues: CASSYAGTGTDTQYF.